This TCR beta chain was identified during a study of blood T cell repertoires in COVID-19. Here immunoSEQ multiplex PCR was the method, and the copy in TCRdb shows in-frame clones only, minus some. The sample has about 370,000 clones, 70% to 90% seen once; the top ten hold about 9.4%. Looked up from germline, CDR1 is LGHDT and CDR2 is YNNKEL (reference sequence). V dropped 1 base and J dropped 2; count of bases not matched to a gene: 1. The CDR3 totals 15 residues. The V call is TRBV3-1 (or the pseudogene TRBV3-2), the J call TRBJ2-3; 9 nucleotides agree with TRBD1. The sequencing sample was made of peripheral blood. The clonotype originates from a young woman with COVID-19, enrolled during active disease. CDR3 in amino acids: CASSQGTGDTDTQYF. CDR3 DNA: TGTGCCAGCAGCCAAGGGACAGGGGACACAGATACGCAGTATTTT.